These 8 T cell receptor beta chains were all obtained from the same sample, sequenced in a study of cytomegalovirus exposure and HLA in healthy donors. The PCR ran on 60 Vbeta and 13 Jbeta primers. This table comes from immunoSEQ multiplex PCR, and its TCRdb copy is limited to in-frame clones, with some not included. This table has tens of thousands of clones, more than 60% appearing once. Sequencing was carried out using PBMCs. The receptors were gathered from a male donor in good health and CMV-seropositive.

This clone was recorded a few times. The J gene is TRBJ1-1, the V gene TRBV18; no clear D. Trimming cost V 5 bases and J 1 base, with 14 bases left between them. CDR3 size: 15 residues. Germline loops: CDR1 KGHSH, CDR2 LQKENI. CDR3 residues: CASSLGRAPNTEAFF. The CDR3 region has the DNA TGTGCCAGCTCATTGGGGAGGGCCCCGAACACTGAAGCTTTCTTT.

The genes are TRBV11-3 and TRBJ2-1; 15 positions match TRBD2. This CDR3 has 19 amino acids. Germline lookup yields CDR1 SGHNT and CDR2 YENEEA. The V segment lost 0 bases and the J segment 0 bases; nucleotides outside the gene matches: 3. CDR3 bases: TGTGCCAGCAGCTTAGAAGGGACTAGCGGGGGGAGCTCCTACAATGAGCAGTTCTTC. The encoded protein is CASSLEGTSGGSSYNEQFF.

This clone was recorded a few times. Here the CDR3 DNA reads TGTGCCAGCAGCTTAGATCGGAGGACAGTTTACTTC. It encodes CASSLDRRTVYF. The chain employs TRBV11-2 and TRBJ2-7; D perhaps matches TRBD1 (6 bases). The CDR3 extends over 12 amino acids. Trimming cost V 0 bases and J 13 bases, with 13 bases left between them. In germline, CDR1 is SGHAT, CDR2 FQNNGV.

The chain joins TRBV18 to TRBJ2-3, with 7 bases identical to TRBD1. The CDR3 covers 15 residues. In germline, CDR1 is KGHSH, CDR2 LQKENI. V lost 3 bases to trimming and J lost 4 bases; unmatched junction nucleotides: 7. CDR3 protein: CASSPRQGVSDTQYF. The CDR3 nucleotides read TGTGCCAGCTCACCTCGACAGGGCGTCTCAGATACGCAGTATTTT.

The V and J genes are TRBV6-1 and TRBJ1-6; unclear D gene. CDR3 size: 14 residues. Germline assignment: CDR1 MNHNS and CDR2 SASEGT. Trimming cost V 4 bases and J 0 bases, with 4 bases left between them. DNA for the CDR3: TGTGCCAGCAGTGGTAGCTCCTATAATTCACCCCTCCACTTT. Translating it yields CASSGSSYNSPLHF.

This chain connects TRBV19 to TRBJ2-5; D perhaps matches TRBD1 (5 bases). CDR1 and CDR2 from the germline V gene are LNHDA and SQIVND (reference sequence). The CDR3 loop spans 14 amino acids. Trimming pared 1 base from V and 5 bases from J, leaving 11 bases between. The CDR3 here is CASSIGTTPETQYF. The CDR3 bases are TGTGCCAGTAGTATAGGGACAACTCCCGAGACCCAGTACTTC.

This clone was counted once. This sequence joins TRBV10-3 and TRBJ2-2, with 9 bases aligning to TRBD2. Per the germline V gene, CDR1 is ENHRY and CDR2 is SYGVKD. CDR3 length equals 15 residues. Unmatched junction bases numbered 3, after V lost 6 bases and J lost 1 base. The CDR3 region has the DNA TGTGCCATCAGGGCGGGGGGGCTGAACACCGGGGAGCTGTTTTTT. This sequence encodes CAIRAGGLNTGELFF.

V is TRBV7-2 and J is TRBJ2-5; D possibly corresponds to TRBD2 (6 bases). Germline-derived CDR1 and CDR2 are SGHTA and FQGNSA. V lost 1 base, J lost 1 base, and 7 bases lay in between. The CDR3 covers 14 residues. CDR3 sequence: CASSLGRGQETQYF. The CDR3 DNA is TGTGCCAGCAGCTTAGGGAGGGGCCAAGAGACCCAGTACTTC.